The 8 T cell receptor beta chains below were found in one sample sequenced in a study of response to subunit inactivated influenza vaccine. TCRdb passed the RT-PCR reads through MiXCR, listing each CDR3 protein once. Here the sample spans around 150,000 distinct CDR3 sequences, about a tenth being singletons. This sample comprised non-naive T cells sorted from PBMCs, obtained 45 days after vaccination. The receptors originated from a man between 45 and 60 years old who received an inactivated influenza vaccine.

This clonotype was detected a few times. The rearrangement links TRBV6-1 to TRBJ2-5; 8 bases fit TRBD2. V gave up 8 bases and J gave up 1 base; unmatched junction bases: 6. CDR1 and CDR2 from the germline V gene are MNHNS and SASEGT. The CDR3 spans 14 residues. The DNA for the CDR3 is TGTGCCAGCTATAGCGGGGCCCCCCAAGAGACCCAGTACTTC. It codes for CASYSGAPQETQYF.

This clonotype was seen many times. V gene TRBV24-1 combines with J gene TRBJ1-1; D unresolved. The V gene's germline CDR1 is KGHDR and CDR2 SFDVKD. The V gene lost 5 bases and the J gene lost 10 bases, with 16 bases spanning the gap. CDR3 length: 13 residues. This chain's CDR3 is CATSVSGPGGAFF. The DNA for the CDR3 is TGTGCCACCAGTGTATCGGGTCCGGGTGGAGCTTTCTTT.

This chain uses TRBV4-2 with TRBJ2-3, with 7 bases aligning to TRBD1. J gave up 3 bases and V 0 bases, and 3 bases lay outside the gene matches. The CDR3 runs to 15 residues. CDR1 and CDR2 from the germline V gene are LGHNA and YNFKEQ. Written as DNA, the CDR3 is TGTGCCAGCAGCCAAGATGGGACAGATACAGATACGCAGTATTTT. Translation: CASSQDGTDTDTQYF.

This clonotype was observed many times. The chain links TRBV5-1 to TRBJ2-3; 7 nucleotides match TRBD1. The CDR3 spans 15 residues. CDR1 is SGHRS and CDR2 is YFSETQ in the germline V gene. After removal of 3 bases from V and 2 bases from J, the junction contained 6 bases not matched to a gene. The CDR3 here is CASSWAGTVTDTQYF. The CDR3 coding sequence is TGCGCCAGCAGCTGGGCCGGGACAGTCACAGATACGCAGTATTTT.

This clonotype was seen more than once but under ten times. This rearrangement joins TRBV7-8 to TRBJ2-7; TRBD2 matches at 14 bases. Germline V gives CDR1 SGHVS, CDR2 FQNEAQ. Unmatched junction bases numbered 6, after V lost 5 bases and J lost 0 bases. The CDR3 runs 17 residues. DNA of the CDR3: TGTGCCAGCAGCCGACTTGGGACTAGCGGGAGCTCCTACGAGCAGTACTTC. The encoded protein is CASSRLGTSGSSYEQYF. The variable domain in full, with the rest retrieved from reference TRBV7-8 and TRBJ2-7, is GAGVSQSPRYKVAKRGQDVALRCDPISGHVSLFWYQQALGQGPEFLTYFQNEAQLDKSGLPSDRFFAERPEGSVSTLKIQRTQQEDSAVYLCASSRLGTSGSSYEQYFGPGTRLTVT.

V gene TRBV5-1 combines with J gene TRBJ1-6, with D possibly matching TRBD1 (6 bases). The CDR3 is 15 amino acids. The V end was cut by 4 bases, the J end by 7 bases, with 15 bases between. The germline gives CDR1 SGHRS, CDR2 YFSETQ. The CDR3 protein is CASSPRGDRNSPLHF. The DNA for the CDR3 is TGCGCCAGCAGCCCCAGGGGAGATCGGAATTCACCCCTCCACTTT.

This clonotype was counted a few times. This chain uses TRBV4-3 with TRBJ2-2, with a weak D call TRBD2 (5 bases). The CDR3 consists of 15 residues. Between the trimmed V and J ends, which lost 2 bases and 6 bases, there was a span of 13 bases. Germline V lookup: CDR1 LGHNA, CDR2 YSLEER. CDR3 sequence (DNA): TGCGCCAGCAGCCAAACCGGGGTCCGTCCCGGGGAGCTGTTTTTT. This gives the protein CASSQTGVRPGELFF.

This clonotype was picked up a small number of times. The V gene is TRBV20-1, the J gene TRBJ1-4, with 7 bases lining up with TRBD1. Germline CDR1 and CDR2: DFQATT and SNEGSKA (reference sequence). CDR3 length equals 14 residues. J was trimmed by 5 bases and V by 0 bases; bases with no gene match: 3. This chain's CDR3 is CSARDMTGNEKLFF. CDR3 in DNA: TGCAGTGCTAGAGATATGACAGGGAATGAAAAACTGTTTTTT.